This TCR beta chain was sequenced during a study of blood T cell repertoires in COVID-19 (dated by TCRdb to about 2020). For context, the study as a whole: The collaborator samples originated in the United States, Italy and Spain and spanned the acute and convalescent phases of COVID-19. The material from the prospective study consisted of cDNA or gDNA derived from T cells, B-cell-depleted T cells, or PBMCs. The dataset comprised deeply sampled blood TCRbeta repertoires from subjects exposed to, actively infected with, or recovered from COVID-19. The repertoires were released in a freely available public database intended as a resource for research on the immune response to SARS-CoV-2. The samples were drawn from the first 160 participants of the ongoing ImmuneRACE study and from some 1,300 subjects provided by 6 global collaborators. Sample metadata almost always included a de-identified subject ID, COVID-19 status, age in years and sex. Where available, HLA class I and class II types were taken from metadata supplied by the sample provider and were not determined by assay-based typing. The research as a whole found: How much clinical and demographic metadata was included differed by source and by participant, and the metadata was provided uncurated.

This clone has just a few counts. Its antigen remains unidentified. No much larger clone exists at a distance of one base, and base qualities are not known. V is pared back by 3 bases and J by 5 bases, with 18 bases lying between the germline termini. Based on the germline V gene (reference sequence), the CDR1 and CDR2 sequences are DFQATT and SNEGSKA. The CDR3 covers 15 residues, taking in both the cysteine and the phenylalanine. The kept DNA is CDR3 alone, 45 bases in frame from the first base. Each collaborating institution followed its own protocols to collect whole blood in K2EDTA tubes. For TCRbeta analysis, collaborator samples were shipped as frozen whole blood, as isolated PBMCs, or as DNA extracted from either sample type. The immunoSEQ Assay, a bias-controlled multiplex PCR, was used to amplify TCRbeta CDR3 regions from genomic DNA. Processing in the source paper ran as follows. The number of nucleated cells in each sample was estimated by amplification of reference gene primers within the assay. To quantify the absolute abundance of each unique TCRbeta CDR3 rearrangement, sequence reads were collapsed and filtered. For each sample, productive Simpson clonality was calculated by taking the square root of Simpson's diversity index across productive rearrangements. The immuneACCESS repertoire file appears here via TCRdb, limited to in-frame rearrangements. These files lack a portion of the clones; in checked studies, under half of the deficit traces to unresolved V genes, and the cause of the others is not known. V and J calls and clone size are given by that table; D and trimming were obtained from the DNA. The sample table holds about 75,000 clones, of which around two thirds were seen once. Of the sample, just over 2.5% is held by the ten largest clones.

The clonotype comes from a human donor with acute or convalescent COVID-19. The donor label of this sample is uncertain. This chain is built from TRBV20-1 and TRBJ2-3, with TRBD2 tentatively as D gene (5 bases match). Sequenced material: peripheral blood. The CDR3 corresponds to CSASPGGSRGDTQYF. The DNA sequence reads TGCAGTGCTAGTCCCGGAGGTTCCCGGGGAGATACGCAGTATTTT.